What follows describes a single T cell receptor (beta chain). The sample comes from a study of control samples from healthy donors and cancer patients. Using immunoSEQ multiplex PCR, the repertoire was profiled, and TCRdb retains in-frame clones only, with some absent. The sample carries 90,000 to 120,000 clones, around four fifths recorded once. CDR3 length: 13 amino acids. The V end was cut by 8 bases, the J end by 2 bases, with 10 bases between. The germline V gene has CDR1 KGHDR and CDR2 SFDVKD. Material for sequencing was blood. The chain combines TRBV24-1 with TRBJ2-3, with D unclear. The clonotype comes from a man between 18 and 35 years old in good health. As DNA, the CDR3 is TGTGCCACCATGCAGAGGACCACAGATACGCAGTATTTT. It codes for CATMQRTTDTQYF.